This T cell receptor (beta chain) comes out of a study of Graves' ophthalmopathy and Graves' hyperthyroidism. Overall study results and limits: Most expanded clonotypes from thyroid (those above 0.001 frequency) were also found in blood. Ophthalmopathy cases were distinguished from stable hyperthyroidism by a 13-signature model, reaching around 88% sensitivity and about 80% specificity.

The table lists this clonotype with many counts. Its antigen is unknown. Amplification of the TCR beta CDR3 regions used RNA transcripts (as template). HTBI primers were employed in first-round RT-PCR, then a second-round multiplex PCR followed. Via MiXCR, TCRdb re-called the multiplex PCR reads, giving one row per CDR3 protein. Among about 220,000 distinct CDR3 sequences listed, about 22% were seen once. The CDR3 loop spans 15 amino acids. V was cut by 6 bases and J by 0 bases, with 15 bases left in between. Disease in donors with ophthalmopathy had moderate-to-severe activity, CAS ≥3, NOSPECS ≥4 and under 3 months' duration. The authors used Ficoll-Paque density gradient centrifugation to separate PBMCs. The input was roughly 10 ml of fresh peripheral blood.

The sequenced sample consisted of peripheral blood. The clonotype originates from a woman aged 50 to 65 with Graves' ophthalmopathy. V usage is TRBV12-3 or TRBV12-4 and J usage is TRBJ2-7, with a tentative D call TRBD1 (8 bases). The CDR3 loop reads CASRENRGGSYEQYF. CDR3 nucleotides: TGTGCCAGCAGGGAAAACAGGGGGGGCTCCTACGAGCAGTACTTC.